This entry lists 18 T cell receptor beta chains sequenced from one sample in a study of T cells in Graves' hyperthyroidism and ophthalmopathy. Amplification yielded TCR beta CDR3 regions, with RNA transcripts as the source. HTBI primers were used for first-round RT-PCR of the TCR CDR3. TCRdb ran MiXCR on the multiplex PCR reads and lists one entry per CDR3 protein. The sample yields around 610,000 distinct CDR3 sequences, 14% to 15% seen once. What was sequenced was blood. The origin of the receptors is a woman between 40 and 50 years old with Graves' ophthalmopathy.

This clonotype showed up many times. The genes are TRBV6-5 and TRBJ1-1; D unclear. The CDR3 sequence is 15 residues long. With 0 bases removed from V and 1 base from J, the gap between germline ends came to 9 bases. Germline CDR1 and CDR2: MNHEY and SVGAGI. The CDR3 sequence: CASSYSARRNTEAFF. Written as DNA, the CDR3 is TGTGCCAGCAGTTACTCCGCACGGCGGAACACTGAAGCTTTCTTT.

This clonotype was seen at least ten times. The chain links TRBV12-3 or TRBV12-4 to TRBJ2-4, with 9 bases fitting TRBD1. The trim removed 1 base at V and 6 bases at J, leaving 4 bases unmatched. The CDR3 extends over 15 amino acids. The CDR3 region is CASSLDRGPINIQYF. CDR3 nucleotides: TGTGCCAGCAGTTTAGACAGGGGGCCCATAAACATTCAGTACTTC.

In its sample, this clonotype was seen many times. V and J are TRBV7-2 and TRBJ1-2; a weak D match, TRBD1 (6 bases). The germline CDR1 and CDR2 sequences are SGHTA and FQGNSA. V shed 5 bases and J shed 7 bases, with 17 bases lying between them. This CDR3 is 14 amino acids long. The CDR3 sequence: CASSPRTVSVGYTF. The CDR3 coding sequence is TGTGCCAGCAGCCCGCGGACAGTCTCTGTTGGCTACACCTTC. The whole variable domain, filled in from reference TRBV7-2 and TRBJ1-2, reads GAGVSQSPSNKVTEKGKDVELRCDPISGHTALYWYRQSLGQGLEFLIYFQGNSAPDKSGLPSDRFSAERTGGSVSTLTIQRTQQEDSAVYLCASSPRTVSVGYTFGSGTRLTVV.

This clonotype was counted ten times or more. The chain joins TRBV6-1 to TRBJ2-5, with 12 bases identical to TRBD2. CDR3 length: 16 residues. Germline V gives CDR1 MNHNS, CDR2 SASEGT. The V and J ends lost 6 bases and 3 bases, in that order; junction bases with no gene match: 8. CDR3 sequence (DNA): TGTGCCAGCAGCCCGGATCTAGCGGGAGGGAAAGAGACCCAGTACTTC. It specifies CASSPDLAGGKETQYF.

This clonotype was seen many times. This chain links TRBV6-2 or TRBV6-3 with TRBJ1-2; D remains unclear. Between the trimmed V and J ends, which lost 2 bases and 2 bases, there was a span of 6 bases. Germline loops: CDR1 MNHEY, CDR2 SVGEGT. This CDR3 is 13 amino acids long. The CDR3 coding sequence is TGTGCCAGCAGTTACGTCAGCAACTATGGCTACACCTTC. As protein: CASSYVSNYGYTF.

This clonotype was found many times. J is TRBJ1-2 and V is TRBV2; no reliable D call. Germline lookup yields CDR1 SNHLY and CDR2 FYNNEI. V lost 3 bases to trimming and J lost 6 bases, with 8 bases between them. This CDR3 contains 12 residues. CDR3 DNA: TGTGCCAGCAGTGAGTCAGGAGATGGCTACACCTTC. Protein product: CASSESGDGYTF.

This clonotype was counted at least ten times. The genes are TRBV28 and TRBJ1-3, with a weak D call TRBD1 (5 bases). Germline-derived CDR1 and CDR2 are MDHEN and SYDVKM. CDR3 length: 13 amino acids. Trimming cost V 3 bases and J 8 bases, with 11 bases left between them. CDR3 DNA: TGTGCCAGCAGTTTGACAGTCTTGCACACCATATATTTT. Translation: CASSLTVLHTIYF.

In this sample, this clonotype turned up many times. V is TRBV29-1 and J is TRBJ1-2; TRBD1 is a possible D gene (6 bases). V was trimmed by 2 bases and J by 7 bases, leaving 11 bases between them. From germline, CDR1 is SQVTM and CDR2 ANQGSEA. This CDR3 spans 12 amino acids. CDR3 loop: CSVERQAGGYTF. DNA of the CDR3: TGCAGCGTTGAACGACAGGCGGGTGGCTACACCTTC.

Ten or more counts support this clonotype. The chain combines TRBV2 with TRBJ1-1; 7 bases map to TRBD1. J lost 4 bases, V lost 7 bases, and 9 bases had no gene match. The germline V gene encodes CDR1 SNHLY and CDR2 FYNNEI. CDR3 length equals 14 residues. The CDR3 protein is CASIQGDWVTEAFF. For the CDR3, the DNA is TGTGCCAGCATCCAGGGGGATTGGGTCACTGAAGCTTTCTTT.

This clonotype was detected only a few times. The chain joins TRBV19 to TRBJ2-2, with D perhaps TRBD2 (5 bases). Germline CDR1 is LNHDA and CDR2 is SQIVND (reference sequence). The V end was cut by 8 bases, the J end by 13 bases, with 14 bases between. The CDR3 covers 11 residues. The DNA of the CDR3 is TGTGCCAGTCAGTACCTTAGCGCGCTGTTTTTT. Protein product: CASQYLSALFF.

This clonotype showed up many times. J is TRBJ2-5 and V is TRBV12-3 or TRBV12-4; perhaps TRBD2 as D (6 bases). The CDR3 spans 16 residues. With 3 bases removed from V and 1 base from J, the gap between germline ends came to 15 bases. The CDR3 spells CASSFRAPGGQETQYF. CDR3 DNA: TGTGCCAGCAGTTTCAGGGCCCCCGGGGGCCAAGAGACCCAGTACTTC.

This clonotype was seen repeatedly, ten times or more. This chain connects TRBV28 to TRBJ2-4, with 7 bases identical to TRBD1. The CDR3 covers 17 residues. Germline V gives CDR1 MDHEN, CDR2 SYDVKM. Germline trimming cut 5 bases from V and 4 bases from J; bases unmatched to any gene: 14. CDR3 sequence: CASSPILTLGQKNIQYF. The CDR3 DNA sequence: TGTGCCAGCAGTCCAATCCTGACCCTGGGACAGAAAAACATTCAGTACTTC.

This clonotype was seen a few times. The chain carries TRBV28 and TRBJ2-7; 8 bases align to TRBD2. Looked up from germline, CDR1 is MDHEN and CDR2 is SYDVKM. V lost 7 bases to trimming and J lost 4 bases; unmatched junction nucleotides: 6. The CDR3 extends over 13 amino acids. The DNA for the CDR3 is TGTGCCAGCAACGGAAGCGGGAGATACGAGCAGTACTTC. It translates to CASNGSGRYEQYF.

The genes are TRBV5-1 and TRBJ2-2, with 8 bases matching TRBD1. The germline V gene encodes CDR1 SGHRS and CDR2 YFSETQ. After removal of 5 bases from V and 7 bases from J, the junction contained 4 bases not matched to a gene. This CDR3 is built from 13 residues. DNA for the CDR3: TGCGCCAGCAGACAGGGGGATGGCGGGGAGCTGTTTTTT. Translating gives CASRQGDGGELFF.

This clonotype was seen a few times. This chain links TRBV4-2 with TRBJ2-5; D call uncertain. This CDR3 region has 15 residues. CDR1 is LGHNA and CDR2 is YNFKEQ in the germline V gene. The ends were cut back, 3 bases at V and 3 bases at J, with 14 bases in the middle. CDR3 in amino acids: CASSQNRHVEETQYF. For the CDR3, the DNA is TGTGCCAGCAGCCAGAACCGACACGTCGAAGAGACCCAGTACTTC.

This clonotype was counted ten times or more. J is TRBJ2-7 and V is TRBV30; D call uncertain. Germline CDR1 reads GTSNPN; CDR2 reads SVGIG (reference sequence). The CDR3 has 13 residues. Deletions cut 0 bases from V and 4 bases from J, with 10 bases between. The CDR3 nucleotides read TGTGCCTGGAGTGTAAGTCGGGTTTACGAGCAGTACTTC. Residues: CAWSVSRVYEQYF.

In this sample, this clonotype turned up many times. V and J are TRBV7-8 and TRBJ2-6, with 7 nucleotides matching TRBD1. The germline gives CDR1 SGHVS, CDR2 FQNEAQ. The CDR3 sequence is 15 residues long. V lost 4 bases and J lost 2; bases outside the gene matches: 2. The DNA for the CDR3 is TGTGCCAGCAGCTCTCAGGGGGCTGGGGCCAACGTCCTGACTTTC. It specifies CASSSQGAGANVLTF.

Only one count was recorded for this clonotype. The junction departs from the called germline gene at one end, perhaps through a read error. The rearrangement uses TRBV6-1 and TRBJ1-3; D possibly corresponds to TRBD1 (6 bases). The germline gives CDR1 MNHNS, CDR2 SASEGT. The CDR3 has 17 amino acids. The CDR3 coding sequence is TGTGCCAGCAGTGGAAGAAACCCAGGGGCAAGTGGATACACCATATATTTT. Its translation: CASSGRNPGASGYTIYF.